A single sample is the source of the 13 T cell receptor beta chains below, sequenced in a study of T cell responses to AZD1222 COVID-19 vaccine. Repertoires were generated with immunoSEQ multiplex PCR, while TCRdb's copy carries only in-frame clones and drops some. The sample yields 120,000 or so clones, 92% seen once. Sample: peripheral blood, taken on day 0 of AZD1222 vaccination. The receptors originated from an adult in good health.

V is TRBV12-3 or TRBV12-4 and J is TRBJ1-2; D is undetermined. The length of the CDR3 is 12 residues. V shed 6 bases and J shed 3 bases, with 8 bases lying between them. The CDR3 protein is CASSVRDYGYTF. The CDR3 nucleotides read TGTGCCAGCAGCGTTAGGGACTATGGCTACACCTTC.

This clone was seen only once. The rearrangement joins TRBV4-2 to TRBJ1-1; D ambiguous. Germline CDR1 LGHNA, CDR2 YNFKEQ. The CDR3 sequence is 14 residues long. Trimming cost V 0 bases and J 1 base, with 6 bases left between them. CDR3 in amino acids: CASSQDQENTEAFF. In DNA, the CDR3 is TGTGCCAGCAGCCAAGATCAGGAGAACACTGAAGCTTTCTTT.

The V and J genes are TRBV30 and TRBJ1-1; 7 bases are a match to TRBD1. Trimming at V came to 7 bases and at J to 7 bases, leaving 15 bases not matched to a gene. Germline V gene lookup returns CDR1 GTSNPN and CDR2 SVGIG (reference sequence). The CDR3 sequence is 14 residues long. The CDR3 DNA reads TGTGCCTTTTCCTCCCGGAGGGACAGCATTGAAGCTTTCTTT. Its protein is CAFSSRRDSIEAFF.

In this sample, this clone turned up once. The V call is TRBV7-8, the J call TRBJ1-1; a possible D gene is TRBD1 (5 bases). V was shortened by 1 base and J by 1 base, with 7 bases between the two germline ends. The CDR3 consists of 14 residues. CDR1 and CDR2 (germline): SGHVS, FQNEAQ. CDR3: CASSLVGGNTEAFF. CDR3 nucleotide sequence: TGTGCCAGCAGCTTAGTGGGGGGGAACACTGAAGCTTTCTTT.

The chain couples TRBV12-3 or TRBV12-4 to TRBJ1-1; perhaps TRBD1 as D (5 bases). This CDR3 region has 13 residues. V lost 2 bases to trimming and J lost 2 bases, with 6 bases between them. The DNA for the CDR3 is TGTGCCAGCAGTTTATGGGACAACACTGAAGCTTTCTTT. It codes for CASSLWDNTEAFF.

The rearrangement links TRBV7-9 to TRBJ1-1; 8 nucleotides align to TRBD1. The CDR3 covers 13 residues. Germline V gene sequence: CDR1 SEHNR, CDR2 FQNEAQ (reference sequence). The V and J ends lost 5 bases and 6 bases, in that order; junction bases with no gene match: 5. The CDR3, as DNA: TGTGCCAGCAGCACAACACAGGGGGCTGAAGCTTTCTTT. It specifies CASSTTQGAEAFF.

This chain joins TRBV7-6 and TRBJ1-2, with D possibly TRBD1 on 6 matching bases. The CDR3 loop spans 14 amino acids. Germline lookup yields CDR1 SGHVS and CDR2 FNYEAQ. V was cut by 6 bases and J by 5 bases, with 16 bases left in between. CDR3 bases: TGTGCCAGCAGTCCCCAGGGGACAAGGTATGGCTACACCTTC. Translating gives CASSPQGTRYGYTF.

The genes are TRBV11-3 and TRBJ2-2, with 7 bases identical to TRBD2. CDR3 length: 15 residues. The trim removed 6 bases at V and 5 bases at J, leaving 9 bases unmatched. Germline values: CDR1 SGHNT, CDR2 YENEEA. The CDR3 spells CASRRLGGRTGELFF. In DNA form, the CDR3 reads TGTGCCAGCAGACGTTTGGGCGGGAGAACCGGGGAGCTGTTTTTT.

The chain has TRBV4-2 and TRBJ1-4, with TRBD1 as a possible D gene (5 bases). Trimming removed 0 bases at V and 8 bases at J, with 13 bases between. The germline gives CDR1 LGHNA, CDR2 YNFKEQ. CDR3 length: 15 residues. The CDR3 nucleotides read TGTGCCAGCAGCCAAGAGACCGGGGGGTGGGAAAAACTGTTTTTT. This sequence encodes CASSQETGGWEKLFF.

V is TRBV11-3 and J is TRBJ1-5, with 7 nucleotides matching TRBD1. CDR1 SGHNT and CDR2 YENEEA come from the germline V gene. The CDR3 totals 14 residues. J lost 2 bases, V lost 5 bases, and 3 bases had no gene match. CDR3 sequence (DNA): TGTGCCAGCAGCCGAGGACAGGGCAATCAGCCCCAGCATTTT. Amino acid sequence: CASSRGQGNQPQHF.

The chain couples TRBV4-3 to TRBJ1-4; D not certain. Germline assignment: CDR1 LGHNA and CDR2 YSLEER. This CDR3 region has 15 residues. Deletions cut 0 bases from V and 5 bases from J, with 10 bases between. As DNA, the CDR3 is TGCGCCAGCAGCCAAGATCATCGTCGAAATGAAAAACTGTTTTTT. This gives the protein CASSQDHRRNEKLFF.

This chain links TRBV5-1 with TRBJ2-1; the match to TRBD2 covers 15 bases. The CDR3 covers 15 residues. V trimming: 6 bases; J trimming: 6 bases; junction bases outside the gene matches: 4. Looked up from germline, CDR1 is SGHRS and CDR2 is YFSETQ. CDR3 bases: TGCGCCAGCACCCTGGGACTAGCGGGAGGCAATGAGCAGTTCTTC. Its protein product is CASTLGLAGGNEQFF.

The chain couples TRBV19 to TRBJ1-1; D perhaps matches TRBD1 (6 bases). The germline CDR1 and CDR2 sequences are LNHDA and SQIVND (reference sequence). This CDR3 is 13 amino acids long. Trimming removed 5 bases at V and 8 bases at J, with 15 bases between. The CDR3 nucleotides read TGTGCCAGTAGTCGCAGGGGTACAGGGGAAGCTTTCTTT. Its translation is CASSRRGTGEAFF.